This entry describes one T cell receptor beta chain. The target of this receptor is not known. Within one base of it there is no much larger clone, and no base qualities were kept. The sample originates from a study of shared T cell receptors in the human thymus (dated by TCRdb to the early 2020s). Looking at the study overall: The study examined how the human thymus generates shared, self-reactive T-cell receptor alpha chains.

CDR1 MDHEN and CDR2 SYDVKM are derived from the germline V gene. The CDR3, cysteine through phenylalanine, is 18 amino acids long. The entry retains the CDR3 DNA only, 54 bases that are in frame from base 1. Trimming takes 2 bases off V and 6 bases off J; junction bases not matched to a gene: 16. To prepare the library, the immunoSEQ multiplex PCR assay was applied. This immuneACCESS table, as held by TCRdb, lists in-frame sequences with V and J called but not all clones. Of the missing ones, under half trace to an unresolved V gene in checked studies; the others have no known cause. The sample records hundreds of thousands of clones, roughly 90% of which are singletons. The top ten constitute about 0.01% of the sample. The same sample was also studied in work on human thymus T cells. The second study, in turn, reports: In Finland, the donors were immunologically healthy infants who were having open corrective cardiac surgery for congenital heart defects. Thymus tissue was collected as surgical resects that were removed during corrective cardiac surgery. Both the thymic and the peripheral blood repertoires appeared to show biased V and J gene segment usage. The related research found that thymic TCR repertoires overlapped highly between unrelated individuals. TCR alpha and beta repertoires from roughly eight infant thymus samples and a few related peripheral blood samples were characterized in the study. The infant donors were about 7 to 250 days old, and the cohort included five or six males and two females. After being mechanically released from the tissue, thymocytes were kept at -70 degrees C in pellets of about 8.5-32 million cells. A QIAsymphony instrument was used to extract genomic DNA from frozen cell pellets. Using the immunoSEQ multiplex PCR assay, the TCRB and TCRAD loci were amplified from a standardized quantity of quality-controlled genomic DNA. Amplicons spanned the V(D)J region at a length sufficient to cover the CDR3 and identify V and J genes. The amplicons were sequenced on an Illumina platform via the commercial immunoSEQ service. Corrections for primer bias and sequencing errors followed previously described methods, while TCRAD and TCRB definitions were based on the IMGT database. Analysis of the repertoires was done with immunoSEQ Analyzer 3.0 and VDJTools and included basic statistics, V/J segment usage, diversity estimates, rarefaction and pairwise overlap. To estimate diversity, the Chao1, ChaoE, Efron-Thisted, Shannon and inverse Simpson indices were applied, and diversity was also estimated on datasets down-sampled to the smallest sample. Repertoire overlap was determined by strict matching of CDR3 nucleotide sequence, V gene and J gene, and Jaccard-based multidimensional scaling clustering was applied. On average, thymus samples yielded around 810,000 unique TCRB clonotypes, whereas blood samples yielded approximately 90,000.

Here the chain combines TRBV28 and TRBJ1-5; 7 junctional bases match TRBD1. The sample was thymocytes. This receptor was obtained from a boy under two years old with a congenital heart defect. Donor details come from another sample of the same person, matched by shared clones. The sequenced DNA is TGTGCCAGCAGTTTACTATTCCCCCAGGAGGGGGCTTCTCAGCCCCAGCATTTT. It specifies CASSLLFPQEGASQPQHF.